This paragraph reports one T cell receptor beta chain. What it binds is unknown. This sample is part of a study of regulatory T cells in long-lasting Graves disease. About the study: Over-5-year antithyroid drug use with positive TSH receptor antibodies defined persistent Graves' disease in the study. Points from the study as a whole: Persistent disease preferred TRBV28, TRBJ1-2 and TRBJ2-5; new disease, TRBV20-1 and TRBJ2-1. TCR diversity was lower in persistent Graves' patients than in newly diagnosed ones.

This CDR3 contains 15 residues. V dropped 6 bases and J dropped 2; count of bases not matched to a gene: 8. Arm-PCR of CDR3 regions and iRepertoire HTBI primers were the basis on which TCR beta libraries were built. TCRdb re-called the multiplex PCR reads with MiXCR, one entry per CDR3 protein. The sample consists of about 470,000 distinct CDR3 sequences, around 21% of them appearing once. As to time point: persistent/refractory GD, antithyroid drugs over 5 years with positive TRAb. Making the TCR library involved RNA that had been extracted from PBMCs. This sequence was found in a female donor with Graves disease. The specimen was peripheral blood mononuclear cells (PBMCs), collected when the disease was refractory, from a patient treated with antithyroid drugs. This sequence joins TRBV12-3 or TRBV12-4 and TRBJ2-3; 7 positions agree with TRBD2. CDR3 sequence reads: CASRPGGGNTDTQYF. The CDR3 DNA reads TGTGCCAGCAGGCCGGGGGGTGGTAACACAGATACGCAGTATTTT.